This entry is about one T cell receptor beta chain. UMI-tagged TRB cDNA libraries were built via 5' RACE. TCRdb reworked the 5' RACE reads into one entry per CDR3 protein, no DNA. The sample's table shows around 26,000 distinct CDR3 sequences. The data derive from a study of CXCR3-negative and CXCR3-positive naive CD8 T cells. The V gene's germline CDR1 is SGHTA and CDR2 FQGNSA. The CDR3 totals 15 residues. The chain recombines TRBV7-2 with TRBJ1-2; TCRdb designates TRBD1, a call that cannot be tested without DNA. This clonotype originated in a human donor in good health. Some clones in this sample may be carry-over from other donors' samples. Sequenced sample: naive CXCR3- CD8+ T cells from blood. As for subset: CD45RO-CCR7+CD27+CD95- naive CD8+ T cells lacking CXCR3 (TNR3-). This CDR3 is CASSLTPGQNYGYTF.